This T cell receptor beta chain was captured by sequencing in a study of blood T cell repertoires in COVID-19. Study as a whole: The samples span acute and convalescent COVID-19 from the United States, Italy and Spain. The analysed material was cDNA or gDNA that came from T cells, B-cell-depleted T cells, or PBMCs.

The CDR3 loop spans 13 amino acids. The ends were cut back, 5 bases at V and 1 base at J, with 8 bases in the middle. A word on this clone: Within the sample, other DNA sequences also encode this same CDR3.

Original processing notes: Researchers report that nucleated cell counts were estimated from reference gene primer amplification. TCRdb's table, derived via immunoSEQ multiplex PCR, lists solely in-frame clones and lacks some. The V and J calls and clone size come from that table; D and trimming were worked out from the DNA. The data hold under 130,000 clones, with about 89% observed a single time. The sample was peripheral blood. The chain carries TRBV12-3 or TRBV12-4 and TRBJ1-1; perhaps TRBD1 as D (5 bases). The receptor was isolated from a woman between 55 and 75 years old with acute or convalescent COVID-19. As DNA, the CDR3 is TGTGCCAGCAGTCGTCAGGGGAACACTGAAGCTTTCTTT. Its translation is CASSRQGNTEAFF.